A selection of T cell receptor beta chains follows, all from one sample in a study of blood T cell repertoires in COVID-19. Profiled with immunoSEQ multiplex PCR; TCRdb holds only in-frame clones, not every one. The table lists 55,000 to 75,000 clones, 80% to 90% of them singletons. Material for sequencing was peripheral blood. Source of these receptors: a human donor in a cohort sampled during active COVID-19. Each CDR3 is given with its conserved first and last residue. The order of the fields is J gene, clone size, D gene, V gene, CDR3 protein, CDR3 DNA. A D gene is named only where the DNA matches it firmly. Some rows mark clone size as missing; the rest say once, few, many or name a class of expanded clone.

TRBJ2-7 - TRBD2 TRBV27 CASSRGTSGSYEQYF TGTGCCAGCAGTAGAGGGACTAGCGGATCCTACGAGCAGTACTTC
TRBJ2-4 - TRBD1 TRBV24-1 CATGGGPGQGLF TGTGCCACCGGGGGAGGACCGGGACAGGGACTCTTC
TRBJ2-1 - TRBD1 TRBV18 CASSPPSAGGENEQFF TGTGCCAGCTCACCACCATCGGCAGGGGGTGAGAATGAGCAGTTCTTC
TRBJ2-5 - TRBD2 TRBV7-9 CASSLPKTQRGTQYF TGTGCCAGCAGCTTACCTAAGACCCAGCGGGGGACCCAGTACTTC
TRBJ2-2 - TRBD2 TRBV10-3 CATRGGEAGELFF TGTGCCACCCGGGGGGGGGAGGCCGGGGAGCTGTTTTTT
TRBJ1-2 few - TRBV3-1/TRBV3-2 CASSLWPGTPSPNYGYTF TGTGCCAGCAGTCTCTGGCCCGGGACACCCTCCCCTAACTATGGCTACACCTTC
TRBJ2-7 few TRBD2 TRBV15 CATSGRSGGAYEQYF TGTGCCACCAGCGGCCGTAGCGGGGGGGCGTACGAGCAGTACTTC
TRBJ2-7 - - TRBV11-2 CASSLRQTYEQYF TGTGCCAGCAGCTTAAGACAGACCTACGAGCAGTACTTC
TRBJ1-1 - TRBD1 TRBV3-1/TRBV3-2 CASSRQGGTEAFF TGTGCCAGCAGCCGACAGGGGGGTACTGAAGCTTTCTTT
TRBJ2-7 - TRBD1 TRBV5-1 CASSLDRGDSDEQYF TGCGCCAGCAGCTTGGACAGGGGGGATAGTGACGAGCAGTACTTC
TRBJ1-2 - - TRBV5-1 CASSLAQGINYGYTF TGCGCCAGCAGCTTGGCGCAGGGGATTAACTATGGCTACACCTTC
TRBJ2-1 once - TRBV13 CASSLSGAGYNEQFF TGTGCCAGCAGCCTTTCGGGCGCGGGCTACAATGAGCAGTTCTTC
TRBJ2-3 - - TRBV25-1 CASSAGDTQYF TGTGCCAGCAGTGCGGGAGATACGCAGTATTTT
TRBJ1-6 once - TRBV6-2/TRBV6-3 CASSLQMSGRSLSPLHF TGTGCCAGCAGCCTCCAGATGAGTGGGCGCTCTTTGTCACCCCTCCACTTT
TRBJ2-5 - - TRBV18 CASSKGYQETQYF TGTGCCAGCTCGAAGGGGTACCAAGAGACCCAGTACTTC
TRBJ1-2 - TRBD1 TRBV2 CASSKDRVGLYGYTF TGTGCCAGCAGTAAGGACAGGGTGGGATTATATGGCTACACCTTC
TRBJ1-2 - - TRBV3-1/TRBV3-2 CASSQAGANYGYTF TGTGCCAGCAGCCAGGCGGGAGCTAACTATGGCTACACCTTC
TRBJ1-2 - - TRBV7-9 CASSLGQFYGYTF TGTGCCAGCAGCTTAGGACAGTTCTATGGCTACACCTTC
TRBJ1-5 - TRBD1 TRBV30 CAWSVPGQGVQPQHF TGTGCCTGGAGTGTACCAGGACAGGGAGTGCAGCCCCAGCATTTT
TRBJ2-3 - TRBD1 TRBV3-1/TRBV3-2 CASSLTGGRTDTQYF TGTGCCAGCAGCCTAACAGGGGGCAGGACAGATACGCAGTATTTT
TRBJ2-3 once TRBD1 TRBV25-1 CASSDFGFGTGVDTQYF TGTGCCAGCAGTGATTTCGGCTTTGGGACAGGGGTAGATACGCAGTATTTT
TRBJ1-1 - - TRBV29-1 CSVYQFSTEAFF TGCAGCGTTTATCAGTTCTCCACTGAAGCTTTCTTT
TRBJ1-6 few - TRBV19 CASTTGHRASPLHF TGTGCCAGTACCACGGGACATCGGGCTTCACCCCTCCACTTT
TRBJ1-3 - - TRBV7-2 CASSPWTASSGNTIYF TGTGCCAGCAGCCCCTGGACAGCCAGCTCTGGAAACACCATATATTTT
TRBJ2-2 - - TRBV2 CASSDLTHGLSNTGELFF TGTGCCAGCAGTGACCTCACCCACGGTCTTTCTAACACCGGGGAGCTGTTTTTT
TRBJ2-1 - - TRBV2 CASSERGGSSYNEQFF TGTGCCAGCAGTGAGCGGGGCGGGTCCTCCTACAATGAGCAGTTCTTC
TRBJ1-4 many - TRBV4-1 CASSQHPTRSEKLFF TGCGCCAGCAGCCAGCATCCGACCCGGAGCGAAAAACTGTTTTTT
TRBJ2-7 - TRBD2 TRBV6-6 CASSFPSGGAFHEQYF TGTGCCAGCAGTTTTCCTAGCGGGGGGGCCTTTCACGAGCAGTACTTC
TRBJ2-5 - - TRBV9 CASSVNTGETQYF TGTGCCAGCAGCGTAAATACAGGAGAGACCCAGTACTTC
TRBJ2-5 - - TRBV5-1 CASSLGQGRGRETQYF TGCGCCAGCAGCTTGGGTCAGGGGCGCGGTAGGGAGACCCAGTACTTC
TRBJ2-7 - TRBD2 TRBV5-1 CASSSLAGGAYEQYF TGCGCCAGCAGCTCTTTAGCGGGGGGGGCCTACGAGCAGTACTTC
TRBJ1-1 - - TRBV7-9 CASGAGWTEAFF TGTGCCAGCGGCGCGGGGTGGACTGAAGCTTTCTTT
TRBJ1-6 once TRBD1 TRBV5-1 CASSPGTGGYNSPLHF TGCGCCAGCAGCCCGGGGACAGGGGGGTATAATTCACCCCTCCACTTT
TRBJ2-7 - TRBD1 TRBV20-1 CSPGQGEWQYF TGCTCTCCGGGACAGGGGGAGTGGCAGTACTTC
TRBJ2-3 - TRBD2 TRBV7-6 CASSLAVVASGRPDTQYF TGTGCCAGCAGCTTAGCGGTGGTGGCCTCCGGGAGGCCAGATACGCAGTATTTT
TRBJ1-1 - - TRBV2 CASSAAATVTEAFF TGTGCCAGCAGTGCGGCCGCGACAGTGACTGAAGCTTTCTTT